This entry describes one T cell receptor (beta chain). Its antigen target is currently unknown. No quality values exist for individual bases; no much larger clone is one base distant. Separate from the approximately 670-subject first cohort, the validation cohort of some 130 subjects was the group to which the donors belonged. The entry originates in a study of cytomegalovirus exposure and HLA in healthy donors (dated by TCRdb to 2017 to 2019). Concerning the study at large: According to a later analysis, the roughly 120 validation repertoires were produced on the same platform as the 666 repertoires of the first cohort. To predict cytomegalovirus infection status, the study brought together high-throughput TCR immunosequencing, statistical association of individual TCRs with disease status, and machine learning. In addition to the first cohort of 650 to 750 subjects, a separate validation cohort of 130 or so different subjects was used. The aim of the study was to test whether cataloging public T cell receptors could identify signatures of past pathogen exposure. What the research found in general, with its limitations: Most TCR sequences were observed very rarely across donors, whereas some public TCRs were present in many individuals. A later analysis found that TCRs clustered in the first cohort also tended to co-occur in the 120 validation repertoires, with more than 90% of cluster scores above 0. The classifier was reported to diagnose cytomegalovirus status with high specificity and sensitivity in both the original and validation cohorts. The study listed 164 TCR beta chains as associated with cytomegalovirus. According to the authors, the approach could potentially be generalized to other disease states and immunological phenotypes. In vitro tests confirmed that three of the cytomegalovirus-associated TCR beta chains recognize cytomegalovirus antigens. The validation cohort had no HLA typing available for a later analysis, so co-occurrence within that cohort was assessed over all 130 or so repertoires.

The library was prepared using the immunoSEQ multiplex PCR assay. As for the original processing: A statistical classification framework was built for diagnosing cytomegalovirus status from the catalog of TCR beta chain sequences. Sourced from immuneACCESS, this table was stored by TCRdb with only in-frame sequences that have V and J called. A share of the clones is absent; for the studies checked, an unresolved V gene accounts for under half, and the remainder has no known explanation. V and J calls and clone size are copied from that table; D and trimming were computed from the DNA. For this sample there are 65,000 to 85,000 clones; roughly 94% appear just once. More than 0.6% of the sample lies in the top ten. CDR1 SNHLY and CDR2 FYNNEI were looked up in the germline V gene. The junction shows trimming of 2 bases on V and 13 bases on J, and the gene matches do not reach 2 bases of it. From cysteine to phenylalanine, the CDR3 is 11 amino acids long. Here the CDR3 DNA is all that survives: 33 bases in frame from base 1.

Sequencing input: PBMCs. The TCR sequence derives from a young woman in good health and CMV-seronegative. The rearranged segments are TRBV2 and TRBJ2-5, and 9 junctional nucleotides match TRBD2. The DNA sequence is given as TGTGCCAGCAGTGAAATTAGCGGGGGGTACTTC. This gives the protein CASSEISGGYF.